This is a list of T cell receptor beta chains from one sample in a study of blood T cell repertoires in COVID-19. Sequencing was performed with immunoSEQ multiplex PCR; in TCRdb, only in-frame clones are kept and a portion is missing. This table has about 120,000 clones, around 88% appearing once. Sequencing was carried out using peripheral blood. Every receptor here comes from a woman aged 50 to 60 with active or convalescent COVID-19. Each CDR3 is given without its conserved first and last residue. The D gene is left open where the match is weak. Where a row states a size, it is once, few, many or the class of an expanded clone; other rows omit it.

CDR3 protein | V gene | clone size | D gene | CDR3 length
AWSVGSTRSGNTIY | TRBV30 | - | - | 14
ASSDGLAYSYEQY | TRBV5-1 | - | TRBD2 | 13
ASSRVSGELF | TRBV5-4 | - | - | 10
ASNPGQGYSEKLF | TRBV6-5 | - | TRBD1 | 13
ASSSDRGNTNYGYT | TRBV27 | - | TRBD1 | 14
ASSHSSGSYEQY | TRBV3-1/TRBV3-2 | - | TRBD2 | 12
ASRSGGGYSPLH | TRBV3-1/TRBV3-2 | - | TRBD1 | 12
ASSTSGNTGELF | TRBV18 | - | TRBD2 | 12
ASGRYQEYGYT | TRBV27 | - | - | 11
ASSFLAESNEQF | TRBV28 | once | TRBD2 | 12
ASSASGQGEGNIQY | TRBV7-9 | - | TRBD1 | 14
ASSRGEGGEQY | TRBV4-3 | once | - | 11
ASSQELREQNIQY | TRBV4-2 | - | - | 13
ASSGTGEYEQY | TRBV11-3 | - | TRBD1 | 11
AISEGYSGSYEQY | TRBV10-3 | - | - | 13
ASSVGQGAREQY | TRBV9 | - | TRBD1 | 12
ASSFAGEETQY | TRBV28 | once | TRBD2 | 11
ASSRQGRVRETQY | TRBV28 | - | - | 13
ASSLGTSGSSTQY | TRBV5-1 | - | TRBD2 | 13
ASSYSLRLAGTYEQY | TRBV6-2/TRBV6-3 | once | - | 15
ASLEGTTSYEQY | TRBV2 | - | TRBD2 | 12
ATSRGGRTDTQY | TRBV15 | - | - | 12
ASSWGQTNTEAF | TRBV5-5 | - | TRBD1 | 12
ASSPLAGRNEQF | TRBV7-2 | - | TRBD2 | 12
ASRLNVEQY | TRBV2 | few | - | 9
ASSWDRASPPDTQY | TRBV2 | few | TRBD1 | 14
ASRDSGSPLH | TRBV28 | - | - | 10
ASSEGPSSYEQY | TRBV6-1 | - | - | 12
ASSPASGIYNEQF | TRBV5-4 | - | TRBD2 | 13
ASRSTSGRNEQF | TRBV19 | - | TRBD2 | 12
ASSGTGINIQY | TRBV28 | - | TRBD1 | 11
AISRYGLAELGNEQF | TRBV10-3 | - | TRBD2 | 15
ASSFRRASYEQY | TRBV7-2 | - | - | 12
ASSPKQGNGYT | TRBV18 | - | TRBD1 | 11